Detailed here is one T cell receptor (beta chain). Its antigen is currently unknown. The germline V gene has CDR1 MNHEY and CDR2 SMNVEV (reference sequence). The CDR3 runs to 16 residues. The V segment lost 6 bases and the J segment 2 bases; nucleotides outside the gene matches: 8. These data belong to a study of T cell responses to AZD1222 COVID-19 vaccine. Repertoires were generated with immunoSEQ multiplex PCR, while TCRdb's copy carries only in-frame clones and drops some. The sample lists about 35,000 clones; about nine tenths were seen once. Study-wide findings and caveats: Baseline serostatus was positive in only a handful of AZD1222 recipients.

The TCR originated in an adult who received the AZD1222 COVID-19 vaccine. The chain recombines TRBV27 with TRBJ1-4, with TRBD1 identical over 8 bases. Sequenced material: peripheral blood, taken 28 days after the second AZD1222 dose. This CDR3 is CASRPLDRVTNEKLFF. CDR3 bases: TGTGCCAGCAGACCATTGGACAGGGTGACTAATGAAAAACTGTTTTTT.